This TCR beta chain was obtained from a study of blood T cell repertoires in COVID-19. About the study: Material from acute and convalescent COVID-19 was sourced from the United States, Italy and Spain.

Original analysis: Reference gene primer amplification yielded estimated nucleated cell counts. TCRdb's table, derived via immunoSEQ multiplex PCR, lists solely in-frame clones and lacks some. D and trimming were read from the DNA, whereas the V and J calls and clone size are those reported in that table. The repertoire has some 200,000 clones, 75% to 90% of them found once; the top ten carry approximately 5.6%. Patients at the Seattle site were enrolled during active infection and followed longitudinally. Germline V lookup: CDR1 LNHDA, CDR2 SQIVND (reference sequence). The CDR3 contains 18 residues. Trimming pared 8 bases from V and 4 bases from J, leaving 29 bases between.

The TCR originated in a woman aged 70-85 years with COVID-19, enrolled during active disease. The chain links TRBV19 to TRBJ2-5, with a possible D match to TRBD1 (5 bases). The sequenced material came from peripheral blood. CDR3 sequence reads: CASVVLISTETELETQYF. CDR3 DNA sequence: TGTGCCAGTGTCGTCCTTATATCAACCGAGACAGAGTTAGAGACCCAGTACTTC. Looking up the rest from reference TRBV19 and TRBJ2-5 gives the full variable domain: DGGITQSPKYLFRKEGQNVTLSCEQNLNHDAMYWYRQDPGQGLRLIYYSQIVNDFQKGDIAEGYSVSREKKESFPLTVTSAQKNPTAFYLCASVVLISTETELETQYFGPGTRLLVL.